This T cell receptor (beta chain) is from a study of siplizumab effects on memory and regulatory T cells. Findings and limits, study-wide: Suppressive activity of Tregs proliferating in siplizumab cultures remained unconfirmed. Siplizumab conditions gave an average of approximately 70% Treg-derived mappable alloreactive CD4+ clones, versus 25% to 30% for controls.

Unstimulated naive, memory, effector memory and TEMRA subsets were sequenced, and this was done in a few donor pairs. Only one count was recorded for this clone. Its antigen is currently unknown. The germline CDR1 and CDR2 sequences are MNHEY and SVGAGI. The CDR3 is 15 residues long. V gave up 6 bases and J gave up 2 bases, with 17 bases separating them. Per sample, around 92,000 TCR templates underwent assay. The protocol was immunoSEQ multiplex PCR, while the TCRdb copy is restricted to in-frame clones and leaves out a portion. The sample has tens of thousands of clones, roughly 96% seen once. This receptor was identified in a human donor in good health. V and J are TRBV6-5 and TRBJ2-7; D is possibly TRBD2 (7 bases). Sequenced: naive CD4+ T cells sorted from blood. CDR3 region: CASRGGGVPTYEQYF. The CDR3 region has the DNA TGTGCCAGCAGAGGGGGGGGCGTCCCTACCTACGAGCAGTACTTC.